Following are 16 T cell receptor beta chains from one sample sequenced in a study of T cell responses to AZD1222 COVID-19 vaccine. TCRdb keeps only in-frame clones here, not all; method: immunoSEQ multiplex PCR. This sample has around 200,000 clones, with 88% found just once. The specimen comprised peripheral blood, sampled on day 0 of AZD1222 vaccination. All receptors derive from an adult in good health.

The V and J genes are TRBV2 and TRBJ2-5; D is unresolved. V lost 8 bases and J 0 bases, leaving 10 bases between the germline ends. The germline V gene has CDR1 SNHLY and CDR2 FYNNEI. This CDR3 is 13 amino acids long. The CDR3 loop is CASEGPYQETQYF. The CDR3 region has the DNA TGTGCCAGCGAAGGACCGTACCAAGAGACCCAGTACTTC.

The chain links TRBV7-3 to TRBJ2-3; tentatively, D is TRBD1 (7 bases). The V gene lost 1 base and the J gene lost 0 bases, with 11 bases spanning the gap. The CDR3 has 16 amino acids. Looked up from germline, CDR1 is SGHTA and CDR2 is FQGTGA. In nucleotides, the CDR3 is TGTGCCAGCAGCTTAAGAGGAGGGGGCAGCACAGATACGCAGTATTTT. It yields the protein CASSLRGGGSTDTQYF.

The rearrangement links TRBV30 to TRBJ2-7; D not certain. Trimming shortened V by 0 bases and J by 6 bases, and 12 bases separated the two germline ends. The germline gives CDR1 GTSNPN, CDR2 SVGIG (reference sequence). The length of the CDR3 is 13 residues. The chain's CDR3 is CAWSVQLLGEQYF. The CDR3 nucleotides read TGTGCCTGGAGTGTACAGTTATTAGGCGAGCAGTACTTC. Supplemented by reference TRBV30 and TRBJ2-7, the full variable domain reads SQTIHQWPATLVQPVGSPLSLECTVEGTSNPNLYWYRQAAGRGLQLLFYSVGIGQISSEVPQNLSASRPQDRQFILSSKKLLLSDSGFYLCAWSVQLLGEQYFGPGTRLTVT.

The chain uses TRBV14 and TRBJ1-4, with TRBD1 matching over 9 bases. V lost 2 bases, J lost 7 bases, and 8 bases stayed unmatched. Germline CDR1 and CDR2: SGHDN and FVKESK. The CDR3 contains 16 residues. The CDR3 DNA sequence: TGTGCCAGCAGCCAATTACAGGGGGCGTCATCTGAAAAACTGTTTTTT. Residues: CASSQLQGASSEKLFF.

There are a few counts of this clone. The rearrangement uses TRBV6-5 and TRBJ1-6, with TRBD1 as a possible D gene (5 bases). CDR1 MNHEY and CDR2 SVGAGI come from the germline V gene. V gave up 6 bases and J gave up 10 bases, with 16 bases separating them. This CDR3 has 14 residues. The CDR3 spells CASSLDTKGSPLHF. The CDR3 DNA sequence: TGTGCCAGCAGCCTAGACACCAAGGGGTCACCCCTCCACTTT.

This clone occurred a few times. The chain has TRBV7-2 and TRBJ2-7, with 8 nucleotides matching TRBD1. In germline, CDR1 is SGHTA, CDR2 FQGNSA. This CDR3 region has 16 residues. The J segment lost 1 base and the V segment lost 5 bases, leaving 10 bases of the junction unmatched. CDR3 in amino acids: CASSIRTGGSSYEQYF. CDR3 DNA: TGTGCCAGCAGCATTAGAACAGGGGGTTCATCCTACGAGCAGTACTTC.

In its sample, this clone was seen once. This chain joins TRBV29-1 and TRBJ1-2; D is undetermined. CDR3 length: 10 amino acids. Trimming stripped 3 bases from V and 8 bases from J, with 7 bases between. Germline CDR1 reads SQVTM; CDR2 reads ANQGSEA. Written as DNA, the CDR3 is TGCAGCGTTGACCAAAAGGGCTACACCTTC. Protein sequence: CSVDQKGYTF. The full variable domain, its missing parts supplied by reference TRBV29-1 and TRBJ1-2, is SAVISQKPSRDICQRGTSLTIQCQVDSQVTMMFWYRQQPGQSLTLIATANQGSEATYESGFVIDKFPISRPNLTFSTLTVSNMSPEDSSIYLCSVDQKGYTFGSGTRLTVV.

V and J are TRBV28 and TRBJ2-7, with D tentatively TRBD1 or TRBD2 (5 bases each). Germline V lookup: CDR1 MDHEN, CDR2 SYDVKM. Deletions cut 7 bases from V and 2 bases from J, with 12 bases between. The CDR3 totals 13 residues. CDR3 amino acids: CASTSGTAYEQYF. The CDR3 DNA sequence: TGTGCCAGCACCTCCGGGACGGCCTACGAGCAGTACTTC.

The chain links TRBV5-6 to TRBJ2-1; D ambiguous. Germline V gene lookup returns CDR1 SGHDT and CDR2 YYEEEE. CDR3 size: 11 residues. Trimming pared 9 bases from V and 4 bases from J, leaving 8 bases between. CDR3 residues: CATSQYNEQFF. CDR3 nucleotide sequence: TGTGCCACCTCTCAGTACAATGAGCAGTTCTTC.

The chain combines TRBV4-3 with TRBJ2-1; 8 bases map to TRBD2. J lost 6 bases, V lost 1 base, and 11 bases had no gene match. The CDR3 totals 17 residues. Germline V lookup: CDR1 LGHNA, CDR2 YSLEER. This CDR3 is CASSQGTPAGALNEQFF. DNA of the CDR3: TGCGCCAGCAGCCAAGGAACCCCAGCGGGGGCCCTCAATGAGCAGTTCTTC.

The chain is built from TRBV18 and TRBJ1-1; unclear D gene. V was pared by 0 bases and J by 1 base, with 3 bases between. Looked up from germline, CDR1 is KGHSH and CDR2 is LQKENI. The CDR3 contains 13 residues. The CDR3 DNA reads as TGTGCCAGCTCACCACCGGGGAACACTGAAGCTTTCTTT. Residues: CASSPPGNTEAFF.

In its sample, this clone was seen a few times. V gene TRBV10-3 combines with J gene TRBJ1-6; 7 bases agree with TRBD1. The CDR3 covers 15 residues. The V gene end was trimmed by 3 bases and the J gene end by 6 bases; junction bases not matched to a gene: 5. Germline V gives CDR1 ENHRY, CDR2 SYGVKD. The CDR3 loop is CAISDDRGLNSPLHF. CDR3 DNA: TGTGCCATCAGTGATGATAGGGGGCTTAATTCACCCCTCCACTTT.

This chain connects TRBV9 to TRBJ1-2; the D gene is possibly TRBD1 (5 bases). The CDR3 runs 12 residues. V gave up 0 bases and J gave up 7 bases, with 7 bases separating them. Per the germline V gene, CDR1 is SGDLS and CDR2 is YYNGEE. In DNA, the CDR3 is TGTGCCAGCAGCGTAGTTGGGGGTGGCTACACCTTC. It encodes CASSVVGGGYTF.

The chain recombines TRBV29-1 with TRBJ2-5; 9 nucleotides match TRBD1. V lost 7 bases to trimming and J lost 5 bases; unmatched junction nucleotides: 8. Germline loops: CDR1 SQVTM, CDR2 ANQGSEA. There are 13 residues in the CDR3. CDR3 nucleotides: TGCAGCGCGAACAGGGGGCGCCGGGAGACCCAGTACTTC. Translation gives CSANRGRRETQYF. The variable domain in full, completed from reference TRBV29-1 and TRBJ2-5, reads SAVISQKPSRDICQRGTSLTIQCQVDSQVTMMFWYRQQPGQSLTLIATANQGSEATYESGFVIDKFPISRPNLTFSTLTVSNMSPEDSSIYLCSANRGRRETQYFGPGTRLLVL.

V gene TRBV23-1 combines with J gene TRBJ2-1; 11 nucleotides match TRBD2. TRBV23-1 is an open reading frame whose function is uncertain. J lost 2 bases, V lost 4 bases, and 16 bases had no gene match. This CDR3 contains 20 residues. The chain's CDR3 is CASSPHSDISGGVPYNEQFF. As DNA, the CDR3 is TGCGCCAGCAGTCCGCACTCAGATATTAGCGGGGGGGTACCCTACAATGAGCAGTTCTTC.

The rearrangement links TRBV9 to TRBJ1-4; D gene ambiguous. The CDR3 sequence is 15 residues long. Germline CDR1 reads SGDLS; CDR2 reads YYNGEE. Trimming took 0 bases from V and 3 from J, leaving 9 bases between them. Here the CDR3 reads CASSVEGGANEKLFF. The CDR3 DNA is TGTGCCAGCAGCGTAGAAGGTGGGGCTAATGAAAAACTGTTTTTT.